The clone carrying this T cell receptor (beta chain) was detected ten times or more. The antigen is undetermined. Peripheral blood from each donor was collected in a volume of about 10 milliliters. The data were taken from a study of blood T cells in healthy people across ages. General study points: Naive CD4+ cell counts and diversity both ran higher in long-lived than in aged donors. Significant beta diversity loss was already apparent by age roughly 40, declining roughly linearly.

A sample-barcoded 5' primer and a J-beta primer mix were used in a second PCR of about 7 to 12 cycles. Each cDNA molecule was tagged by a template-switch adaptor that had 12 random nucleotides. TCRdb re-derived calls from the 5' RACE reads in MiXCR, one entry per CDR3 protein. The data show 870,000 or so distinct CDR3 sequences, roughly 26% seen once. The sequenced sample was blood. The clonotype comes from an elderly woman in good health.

CDR3 protein: CASKTGVDKQYF. The CDR3 nucleotides are TGTGCCAGCAAAACAGGGGTGGACAAGCAGTACTTC. This sequence joins TRBV6-5 and TRBJ2-7; 7 nucleotides agree with TRBD1. This CDR3 is 12 amino acids long. Trimming took 7 bases from V and 8 from J; bases not matched to a gene: 8. Germline V gene lookup returns CDR1 MNHEY and CDR2 SVGAGI.